The sequence of this T cell receptor beta chain was determined in a study of blood T cell repertoires in COVID-19. Overall study: There were acute and convalescent COVID-19 samples, and they came from the United States, Italy and Spain. In each case, the material was cDNA or gDNA derived from T cells, B-cell-depleted T cells, or PBMCs.

Data came from immunoSEQ multiplex PCR; TCRdb stores just in-frame clones and leaves some out. The sample records fewer than 300,000 clones, approximately 86% being singletons. The CDR3 length is 14 residues. V shed 4 bases and J shed 4 bases, with 14 bases lying between them. Germline V gives CDR1 SGDLS, CDR2 YYNGEE. The sequence came from a man between 35 and 55 years old who had recovered from COVID-19. Sequenced: peripheral blood. J is TRBJ1-1 and V is TRBV9, with D unclear. CDR3 protein: CASSSKGLGTEAFF. CDR3 coding DNA: TGTGCCAGCAGCTCGAAAGGACTTGGCACTGAAGCTTTCTTT.